This T cell receptor (beta chain) was retrieved from a study of CD8 T cells in ankylosing spondylitis. Notes on the study in general: As reported, disease-linked clones showed significant enrichment in matched ankylosing spondylitis synovial fluid.

The CDR3 consists of 15 residues. Trimming took 4 bases from V and 4 from J; bases not matched to a gene: 8. Germline loops: CDR1 SGHRS, CDR2 YFSETQ. Libraries for TCR beta were made by quantitative 5'-RACE with molecular barcodes. Using its own MiXCR run on the 5' RACE reads, TCRdb lists one record per CDR3 protein. The sample records 350,000 or so distinct CDR3 sequences, 11% being singletons. This clonotype has at least ten counts. Its cognate antigen is unknown. V usage is TRBV5-1 and J usage is TRBJ2-3; 8 positions agree with TRBD2. The origin of this receptor is a female donor with ankylosing spondylitis or in good health (not recorded which). Sequences were obtained from blood, either unsorted or a sorted T cell fraction (not recorded which). CDR3 region: CASSLKGTRPDTQYF. The CDR3 region has the DNA TGCGCCAGCAGCCTAAAGGGGACTAGGCCAGATACGCAGTATTTT. Drawing the rest from reference TRBV5-1 and TRBJ2-3, the complete variable domain is KAGVTQTPRYLIKTRGQQVTLSCSPISGHRSVSWYQQTPGQGLQFLFEYFSETQRNKGNFPGRFSGRQFSNSRSEMNVSTLELGDSALYLCASSLKGTRPDTQYFGPGTRLTVL.